This is a list of T cell receptor beta chains from one sample in a study of HIV-infected children after antiretroviral therapy interruption. Each CDR3 protein gets one entry after TCRdb re-called the 3' RACE reads with MiXCR. The sample yields fewer than 100,000 distinct CDR3 sequences, around 6.9% seen once. The sample here was CD45RA+ CD4+ T cells from PBMCs, pooled from several time points, taken from a donor given antiretroviral therapy, either interrupted or continuous. These receptors originate from a pool of human donors with HIV. The CDR3 runs from the conserved cysteine through the conserved F or W. The D gene is left open where the match is weak. Size values are once, few and many counts, or a class for expanded clones, and some rows have none.

. TRBJ1-1 . TRBV18 TGTGCCAGCTCAAAGACAGTGAACACTGAAGCTTTCTTT CASSKTVNTEAFF
. TRBJ2-3 few TRBV7-9 TGTGCCAGCAGTGACCCTCCCCTGGGGGCAGATACGCAGTATTTT CASSDPPLGADTQYF
. TRBJ2-1 many TRBV5-1 TGCGCCAGCAGCCCTCCCCCGGGTGAGCAGTTCTTC CASSPPPGEQFF
. TRBJ1-1 many TRBV5-1 TGCGCCAGCAGCCCTGCGGGACAAACCCTTGAAGCTTTCTTT CASSPAGQTLEAFF
. TRBJ2-3 . TRBV27 TGTGCCAGCAGTTTTTCCTCCGGGCCGAGGCTGCGGGGAGATACGCAGTATTTT CASSFSSGPRLRGDTQYF
. TRBJ1-4 many TRBV7-9 TGTGCCAGCAGCCTCAGGGGAAGCCGTAATGAAAAACTGTTTTTT CASSLRGSRNEKLFF
. TRBJ2-7 . TRBV12-3/TRBV12-4 TGTGCCAGCAGTTTGGGGGACGGGGACTACGAGCAGTACTTC CASSLGDGDYEQYF
. TRBJ2-3 many TRBV12-3/TRBV12-4 TGTGCCAGCAGTTTTCTCACTTCGATTGGGATAGGTATGGATACGCAGTATTTT CASSFLTSIGIGMDTQYF
TRBD2 TRBJ2-3 many TRBV20-1 TGCAGTGCTAGAGGCGTAGCGGGGGGGCCAGCAGATACGCAGTATTTT CSARGVAGGPADTQYF
TRBD2 TRBJ2-5 . TRBV27 TGTGCCAGCAGTTTATTGACTAGCGGGAGTGGGCTTAAAGAGACCCAGTACTTC CASSLLTSGSGLKETQYF
. TRBJ1-1 few TRBV7-9 TGTGCCAGCCTGATGACACTGAACACTGAAGCTTTCTTT CASLMTLNTEAFF
TRBD2 TRBJ2-1 many TRBV20-1 TGCAGTGCTAGAGTACCTAGCGGGGGGGCTAGAGATGAGCAGTTCTTC CSARVPSGGARDEQFF
. TRBJ1-1 few TRBV5-8 TGTGCCAGCAGCTTGTACGGGGGGGCGAAGACTGAAGCTTTCTTT CASSLYGGAKTEAFF
. TRBJ2-2 many TRBV12-3/TRBV12-4 TGTGCCAGCAGTTTTAGGTGGGCCGGGGAGCTGTTTTTT CASSFRWAGELFF
. TRBJ2-7 few TRBV3-1 TGTGCCAGCAGCCTTCCAGGGGGGTTGGGCTACGAGCAGTACTTC CASSLPGGLGYEQYF
. TRBJ2-1 . TRBV7-3 TGTGCCAGCAGCTCCAACTTCAGGGGATACTCCTACAATGAGCAGTTCTTC CASSSNFRGYSYNEQFF
TRBD2 TRBJ2-7 many TRBV20-1 TGCAGTGCTAGAACCCTAGCGGGGGGAGTCGAGCAGTACTTC CSARTLAGGVEQYF
. TRBJ1-1 few TRBV6-2/TRBV6-3 TGTGCCAGCAGTTACTTGGGGGGGATGAACACTGAAGCTTTCTTT CASSYLGGMNTEAFF
. TRBJ1-5 . TRBV7-8 TGTGCCAGCAGCCCACAAGCTAGGGGGGGGTTAGAGCCCCAGCATTTT CASSPQARGGLEPQHF
. TRBJ2-5 many TRBV12-5 TGTGCTAGTGGTTTGTTAGGGACTGGGACCCAGTACTTC CASGLLGTGTQYF
TRBD1 TRBJ2-2 many TRBV5-1 TGCGCCAGCAGCCAATCGACAGGGTGGGCCGGGGAGCTGTTTTTT CASSQSTGWAGELFF
TRBD2 TRBJ2-1 many TRBV19 TGTGCCAGCAGTATCCAGGGAGGGTATGCTGAGCAGTTCTTC CASSIQGGYAEQFF